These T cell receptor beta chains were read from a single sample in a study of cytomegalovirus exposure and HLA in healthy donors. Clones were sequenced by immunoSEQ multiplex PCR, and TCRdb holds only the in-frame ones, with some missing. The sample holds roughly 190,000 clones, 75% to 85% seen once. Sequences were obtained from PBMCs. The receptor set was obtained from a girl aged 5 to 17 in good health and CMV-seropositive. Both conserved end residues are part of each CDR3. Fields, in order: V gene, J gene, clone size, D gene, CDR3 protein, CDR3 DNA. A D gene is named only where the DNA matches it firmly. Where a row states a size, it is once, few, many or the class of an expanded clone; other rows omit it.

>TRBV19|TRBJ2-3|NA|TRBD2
CASSPHTSGGPLDTQYF
TGTGCCAGTAGTCCCCACACTAGCGGGGGGCCCTTGGATACGCAGTATTTT
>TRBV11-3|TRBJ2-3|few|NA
CAGGLKYSRRALATDTQYF
TGTGCCGGGGGCCTAAAATACTCAAGAAGGGCGCTAGCCACAGATACGCAGTATTTT
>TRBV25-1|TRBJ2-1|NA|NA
CASSEFGSHPYNEQFF
TGTGCCAGCAGTGAATTTGGTAGCCACCCCTACAATGAGCAGTTCTTC
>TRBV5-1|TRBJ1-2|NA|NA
CASSQALFNYGYTF
TGCGCCAGCAGTCAGGCCCTATTCAACTATGGCTACACCTTC
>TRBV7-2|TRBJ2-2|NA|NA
CASSFRSLGRYTGELFF
TGTGCCAGCAGCTTTCGCTCGCTGGGGCGATATACCGGGGAGCTGTTTTTT
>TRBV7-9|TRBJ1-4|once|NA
CASSLSLRGGEKLFF
TGTGCCAGCAGCTTAAGCCTCCGGGGGGGGGAAAAACTGTTTTTT
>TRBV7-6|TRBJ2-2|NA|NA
CASGLGAAGELFF
TGTGCCAGCGGTCTGGGGGCGGCCGGGGAGCTGTTTTTT
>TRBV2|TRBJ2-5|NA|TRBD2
CASTNATLLAGGPYQETQYF
TGTGCCAGCACAAACGCGACACTTCTAGCGGGGGGGCCCTACCAAGAGACCCAGTACTTC
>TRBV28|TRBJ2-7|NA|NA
CASSLPGYEQYF
TGTGCCAGCAGTCTCCCCGGCTACGAGCAGTACTTC
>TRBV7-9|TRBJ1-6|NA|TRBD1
CASSQGEVKSNSPLHF
TGTGCCAGCAGCCAGGGGGAGGTGAAAAGTAATTCACCCCTCCACTTT
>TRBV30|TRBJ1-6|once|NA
CAWSVSGYNSPLHF
TGTGCCTGGAGTGTTTCCGGGTATAATTCACCCCTCCACTTT
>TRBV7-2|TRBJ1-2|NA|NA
CASSLDSRAMVGYTF
TGTGCCAGCAGCTTAGACTCCCGAGCCATGGTTGGCTACACCTTC
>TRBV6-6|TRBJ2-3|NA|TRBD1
CASSEPTGPEDTQYF
TGTGCCAGCAGTGAGCCGACAGGGCCGGAAGATACGCAGTATTTT
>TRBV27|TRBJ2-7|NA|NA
CASSLFAGGSSGVYF
NA
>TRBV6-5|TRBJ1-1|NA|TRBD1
CASSYWSVQGATEAFF
TGTGCCAGCAGTTACTGGTCGGTACAGGGGGCGACTGAAGCTTTCTTT
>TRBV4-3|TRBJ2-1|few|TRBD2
CASSQELAEYNEQFF
TGCGCCAGCAGCCAAGAACTAGCGGAATACAATGAGCAGTTCTTC
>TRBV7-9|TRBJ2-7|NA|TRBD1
CASSRRDRPYEQYF
TGTGCCAGCAGCCGCCGGGACAGACCCTACGAGCAGTACTTC
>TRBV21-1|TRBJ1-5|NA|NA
CASKIKGQGGGNQPQHF
TGTGCCAGCAAGATAAAGGGGCAGGGGGGAGGTAATCAGCCCCAGCATTTT
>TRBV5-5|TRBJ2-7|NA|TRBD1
CASSLLHRGLDEQYF
TGTGCCAGCAGCTTGCTCCACAGGGGGCTCGACGAGCAGTACTTC
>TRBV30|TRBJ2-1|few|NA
CAWSVQNNEQFF
TGTGCCTGGAGTGTCCAGAACAATGAGCAGTTCTTC
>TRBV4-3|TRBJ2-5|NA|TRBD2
CASSQETRGGAETQYF
TGCGCCAGCAGCCAAGAGACCCGGGGGGGCGCGGAGACCCAGTACTTC
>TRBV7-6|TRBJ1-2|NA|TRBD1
CASSQGQGAGGYTF
TGTGCCAGCAGCCAAGGACAGGGGGCGGGTGGCTACACCTTC
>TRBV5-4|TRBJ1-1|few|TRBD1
CASSSGQGNTEAFF
TGTGCCAGCAGCTCGGGACAGGGGAACACTGAAGCTTTCTTT
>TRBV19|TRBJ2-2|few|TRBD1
CASSPFTGANTGELFF
TGTGCCAGTAGTCCGTTTACAGGGGCGAACACCGGGGAGCTGTTTTTT
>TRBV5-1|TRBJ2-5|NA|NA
CASSSRVYQETQYF
TGCGCCAGCAGCTCCAGGGTGTACCAAGAGACCCAGTACTTC
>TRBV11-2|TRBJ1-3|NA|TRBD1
CASSLSPGGGNTIYF
TGTGCCAGCAGCCTCTCCCCAGGGGGTGGAAACACCATATATTTT
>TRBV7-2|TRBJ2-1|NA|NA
CASSYSAVSSYNEQFF
TGTGCCAGCAGCTACTCTGCCGTAAGCTCCTACAATGAGCAGTTCTTC
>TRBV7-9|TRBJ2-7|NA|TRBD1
CASSPRGSLDREPSYEQYF
TGTGCCAGCAGCCCCCGCGGCAGCCTGGACAGGGAACCTTCCTACGAGCAGTACTTC
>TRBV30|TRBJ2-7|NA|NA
CAWSFTEAYEQYF
TGTGCCTGGAGTTTCACTGAAGCCTACGAGCAGTACTTC
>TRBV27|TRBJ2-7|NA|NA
CASPNPYEQYF
TGTGCCAGCCCTAACCCGTACGAGCAGTACTTC
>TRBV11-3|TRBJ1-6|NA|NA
CASSLGSGVYSPLHF
TGTGCCAGCAGCTTAGGATCCGGGGTCTATTCACCCCTCCACTTT
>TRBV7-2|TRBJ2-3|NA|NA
CASSLALSTDTQYF
TGTGCCAGCAGCTTAGCACTTTCCACAGATACGCAGTATTTT
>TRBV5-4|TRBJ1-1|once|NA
CASSSTANTEAFF
TGTGCCAGCAGCTCAACTGCGAACACTGAAGCTTTCTTT
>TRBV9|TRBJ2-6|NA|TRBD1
CASSVGQGNSGANVLTF
TGTGCCAGCAGCGTAGGACAGGGAAACTCTGGGGCCAACGTCCTGACTTTC
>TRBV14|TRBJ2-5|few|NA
CASSQSDASGEETQYF
TGTGCCAGCAGCCAATCCGATGCCTCAGGGGAAGAGACCCAGTACTTC
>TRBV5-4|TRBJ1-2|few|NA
CASSPGFYYGYTF
TGTGCCAGCAGCCCAGGGTTTTACTATGGCTACACCTTC
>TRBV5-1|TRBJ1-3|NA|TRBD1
CASSWSPGQGSSGNTIYF
TGCGCCAGCAGCTGGAGTCCGGGACAGGGTAGCTCTGGAAACACCATATATTTT
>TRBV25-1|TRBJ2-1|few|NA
CASSPGGVRDNEQFF
TGTGCCAGCAGTCCCGGAGGGGTCAGGGACAATGAGCAGTTCTTC
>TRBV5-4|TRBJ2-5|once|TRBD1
CASSQGDSQETQYF
TGTGCCAGCAGCCAAGGGGACAGCCAAGAGACCCAGTACTTC
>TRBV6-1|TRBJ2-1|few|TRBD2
CASSEDAGAYNEQFF
TGTGCCAGCAGTGAGGATGCGGGGGCCTACAATGAGCAGTTCTTC
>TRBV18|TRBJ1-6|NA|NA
CASSPSVRRIDSPLHF
TGTGCCAGCTCACCAAGCGTCAGGAGGATTGATTCACCCCTCCACTTT